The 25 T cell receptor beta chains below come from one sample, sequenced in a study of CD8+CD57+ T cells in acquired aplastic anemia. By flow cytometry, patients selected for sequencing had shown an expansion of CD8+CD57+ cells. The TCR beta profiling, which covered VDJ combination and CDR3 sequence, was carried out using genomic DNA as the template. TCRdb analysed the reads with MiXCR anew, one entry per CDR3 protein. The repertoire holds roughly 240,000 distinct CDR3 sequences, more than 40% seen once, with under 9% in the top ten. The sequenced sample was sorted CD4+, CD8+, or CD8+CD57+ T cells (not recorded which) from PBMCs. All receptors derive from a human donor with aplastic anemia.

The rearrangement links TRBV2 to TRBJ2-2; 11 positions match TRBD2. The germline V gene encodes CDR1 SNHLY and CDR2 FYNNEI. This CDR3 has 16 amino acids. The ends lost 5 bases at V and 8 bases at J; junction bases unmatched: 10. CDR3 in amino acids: CASSLPLAGGSGELFF. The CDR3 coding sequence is TGTGCCAGCAGTTTACCCCTAGCGGGGGGATCTGGGGAGCTGTTTTTT.

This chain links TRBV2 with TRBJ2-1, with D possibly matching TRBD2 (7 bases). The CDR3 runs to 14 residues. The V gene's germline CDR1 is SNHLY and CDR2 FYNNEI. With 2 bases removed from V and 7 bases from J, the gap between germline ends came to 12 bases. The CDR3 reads CASSESGGLNEQFF. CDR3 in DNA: TGTGCCAGCAGTGAATCGGGGGGCTTGAATGAGCAGTTCTTC.

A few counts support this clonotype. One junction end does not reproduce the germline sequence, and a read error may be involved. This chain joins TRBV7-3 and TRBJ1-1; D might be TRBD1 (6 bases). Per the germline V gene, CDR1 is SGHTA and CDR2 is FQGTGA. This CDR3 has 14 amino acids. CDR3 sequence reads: CASSVTTGNTEAFF. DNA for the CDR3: TGTGCCAGCAGCGTAACGACAGGAAACACTGAAGCTTTCTTT.

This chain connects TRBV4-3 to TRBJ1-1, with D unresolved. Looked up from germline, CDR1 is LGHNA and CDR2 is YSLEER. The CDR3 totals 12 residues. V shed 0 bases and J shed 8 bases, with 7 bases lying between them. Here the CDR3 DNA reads TGCGCCAGCAGCCAAGATAGGGTCGAAGCTTTCTTT. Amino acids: CASSQDRVEAFF.

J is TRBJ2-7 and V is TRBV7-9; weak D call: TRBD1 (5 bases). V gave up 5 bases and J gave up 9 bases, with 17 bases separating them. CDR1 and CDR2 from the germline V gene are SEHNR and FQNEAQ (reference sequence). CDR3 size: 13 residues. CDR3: CASSPRTKGRQYF. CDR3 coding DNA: TGTGCCAGCAGCCCCAGGACAAAGGGAAGGCAGTACTTC.

The CDR3 region is CASSLGTRAVDTEAFF. CDR3 sequence (DNA): TGTGCCAGCAGTTTGGGCACGAGGGCAGTAGACACTGAAGCTTTCTTT. The chain combines TRBV12-3 or TRBV12-4 with TRBJ1-1; D is undetermined. The CDR3 is 16 amino acids. Trimming left V 3 bases short and J 3 bases short, with 17 bases between.

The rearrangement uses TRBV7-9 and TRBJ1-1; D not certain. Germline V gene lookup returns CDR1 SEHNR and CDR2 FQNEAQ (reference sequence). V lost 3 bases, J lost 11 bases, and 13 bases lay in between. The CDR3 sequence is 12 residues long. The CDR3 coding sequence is TGTGCCAGCAGCTTGGCAAGGACTCGGGCTTTCTTT. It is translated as CASSLARTRAFF.

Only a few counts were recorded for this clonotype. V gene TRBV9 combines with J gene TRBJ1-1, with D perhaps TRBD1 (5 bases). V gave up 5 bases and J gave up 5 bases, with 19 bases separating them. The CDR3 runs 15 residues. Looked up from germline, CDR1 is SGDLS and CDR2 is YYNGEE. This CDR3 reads CASSYQWGGDTEAFF. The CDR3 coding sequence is TGTGCCAGCAGTTACCAGTGGGGGGGGGATACTGAAGCTTTCTTT.

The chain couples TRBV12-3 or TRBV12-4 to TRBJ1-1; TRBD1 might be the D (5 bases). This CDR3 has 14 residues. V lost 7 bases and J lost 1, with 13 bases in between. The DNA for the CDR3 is TGTGCCAGCACCTCAGGGACGGCGAACACTGAAGCTTTCTTT. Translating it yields CASTSGTANTEAFF.

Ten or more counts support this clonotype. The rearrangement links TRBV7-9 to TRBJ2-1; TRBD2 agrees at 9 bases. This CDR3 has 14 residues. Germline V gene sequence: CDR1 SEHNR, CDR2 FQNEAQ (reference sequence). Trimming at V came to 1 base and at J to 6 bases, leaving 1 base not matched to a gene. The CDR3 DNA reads TGTGCCAGCAGCTTAGTGGGACTAGCCAATGAGCAGTTCTTC. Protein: CASSLVGLANEQFF. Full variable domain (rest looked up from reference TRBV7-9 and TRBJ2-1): DTGVSQNPRHKITKRGQNVTFRCDPISEHNRLYWYRQTLGQGPEFLTYFQNEAQLEKSRLLSDRFSAERPKGSFSTLEIQRTEQGDSAMYLCASSLVGLANEQFFGPGTRLTVL.

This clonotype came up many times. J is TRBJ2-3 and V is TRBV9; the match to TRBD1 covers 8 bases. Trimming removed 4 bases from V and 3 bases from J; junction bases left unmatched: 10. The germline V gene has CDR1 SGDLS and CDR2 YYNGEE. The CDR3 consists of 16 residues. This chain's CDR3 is CASSRQGFKVTDTQYF. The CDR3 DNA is TGTGCCAGCAGCCGACAGGGGTTCAAGGTAACAGATACGCAGTATTTT.

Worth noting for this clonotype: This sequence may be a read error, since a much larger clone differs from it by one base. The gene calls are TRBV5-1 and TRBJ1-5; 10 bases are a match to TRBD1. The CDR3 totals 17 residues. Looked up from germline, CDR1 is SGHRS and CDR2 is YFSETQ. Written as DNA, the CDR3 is TGTGCCAGCAGTTTAGGGGACGGGACAGGGGACAATCAGCCCCAGCATTTT. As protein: CASSLGDGTGDNQPQHF.

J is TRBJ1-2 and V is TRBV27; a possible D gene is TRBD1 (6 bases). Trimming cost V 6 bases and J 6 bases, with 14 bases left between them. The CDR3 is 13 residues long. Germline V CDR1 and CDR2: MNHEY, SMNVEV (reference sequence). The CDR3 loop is CASSVGDKNGYTF. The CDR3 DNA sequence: TGTGCCAGCAGCGTTGGGGACAAAAATGGCTACACCTTC.

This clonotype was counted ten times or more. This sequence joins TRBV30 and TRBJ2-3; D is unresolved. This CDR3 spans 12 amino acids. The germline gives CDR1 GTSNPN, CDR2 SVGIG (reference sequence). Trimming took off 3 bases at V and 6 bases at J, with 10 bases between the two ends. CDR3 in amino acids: CAWRDTVDTQYF. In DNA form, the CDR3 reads TGTGCCTGGAGGGATACGGTGGATACGCAGTATTTT.

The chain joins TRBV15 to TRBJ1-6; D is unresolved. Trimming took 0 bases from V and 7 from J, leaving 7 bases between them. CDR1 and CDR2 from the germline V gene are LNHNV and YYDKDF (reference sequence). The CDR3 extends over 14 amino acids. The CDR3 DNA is TGTGCCACCAGCAGAGATTCACGGAATTCACCCCTCCACTTT. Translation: CATSRDSRNSPLHF.

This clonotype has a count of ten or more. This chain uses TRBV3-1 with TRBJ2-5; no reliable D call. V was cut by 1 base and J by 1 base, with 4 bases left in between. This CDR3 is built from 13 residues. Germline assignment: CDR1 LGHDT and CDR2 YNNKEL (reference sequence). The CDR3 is CASSQGGQETQYF. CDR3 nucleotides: TGTGCCAGCAGCCAAGGGGGCCAAGAGACCCAGTACTTC.

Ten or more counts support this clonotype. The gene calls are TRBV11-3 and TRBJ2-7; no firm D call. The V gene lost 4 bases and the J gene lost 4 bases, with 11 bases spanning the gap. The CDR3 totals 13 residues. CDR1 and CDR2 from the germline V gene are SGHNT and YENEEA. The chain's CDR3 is CASSWNTVYEQYF. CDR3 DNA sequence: TGTGCCAGCAGCTGGAACACGGTTTACGAGCAGTACTTC.

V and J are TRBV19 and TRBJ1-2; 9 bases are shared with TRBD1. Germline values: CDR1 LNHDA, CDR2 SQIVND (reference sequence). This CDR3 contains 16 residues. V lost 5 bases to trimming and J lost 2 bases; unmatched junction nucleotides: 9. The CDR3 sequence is CASSSGTGRENYGYTF. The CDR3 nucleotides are TGTGCCAGTAGTTCTGGGACAGGGAGGGAGAACTATGGCTACACCTTC.

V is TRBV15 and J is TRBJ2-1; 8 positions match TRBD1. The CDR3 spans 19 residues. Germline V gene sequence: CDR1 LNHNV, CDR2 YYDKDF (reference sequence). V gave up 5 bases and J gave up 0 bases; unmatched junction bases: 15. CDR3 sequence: CATSPGQGKGWSSYNEQFF. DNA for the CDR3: TGTGCCACCAGCCCCGGACAGGGAAAAGGTTGGAGCTCCTACAATGAGCAGTTCTTC.

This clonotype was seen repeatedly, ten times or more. This CDR3 reads CASSKRSLDTEAFF. The CDR3 DNA follows: TGTGCCAGCAGCAAACGCAGTTTAGACACTGAAGCTTTCTTT. The rearrangement links TRBV4-2 to TRBJ1-1; D is unresolved. From germline, CDR1 is LGHNA and CDR2 YNFKEQ. V was pared by 5 bases and J by 3 bases, with 13 bases between. CDR3 length equals 14 residues.

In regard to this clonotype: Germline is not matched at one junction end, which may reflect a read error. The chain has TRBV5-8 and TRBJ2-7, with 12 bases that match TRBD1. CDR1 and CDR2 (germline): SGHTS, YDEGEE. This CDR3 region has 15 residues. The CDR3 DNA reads TGCGCCAGCAGCCAAGCAGGGACAGGGGGCCACGTGCAGTACTTC. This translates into CASSQAGTGGHVQYF.

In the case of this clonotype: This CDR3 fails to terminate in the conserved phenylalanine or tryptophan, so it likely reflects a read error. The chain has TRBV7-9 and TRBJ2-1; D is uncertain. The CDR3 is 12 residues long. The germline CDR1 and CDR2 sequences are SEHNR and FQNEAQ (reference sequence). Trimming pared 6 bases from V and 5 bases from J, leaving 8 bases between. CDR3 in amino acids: CASSLFDNEQFS. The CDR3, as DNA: TGTGCCAGCAGTTTATTCGACAATGAGCAGTTCTCC.

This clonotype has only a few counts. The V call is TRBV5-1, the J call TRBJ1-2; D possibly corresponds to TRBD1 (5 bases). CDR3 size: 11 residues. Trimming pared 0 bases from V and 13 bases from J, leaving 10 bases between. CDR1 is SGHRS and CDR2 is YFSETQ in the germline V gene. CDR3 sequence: CASSLEQDTTF. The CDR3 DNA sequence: TGCGCCAGCAGCTTGGAACAGGATACCACCTTC.

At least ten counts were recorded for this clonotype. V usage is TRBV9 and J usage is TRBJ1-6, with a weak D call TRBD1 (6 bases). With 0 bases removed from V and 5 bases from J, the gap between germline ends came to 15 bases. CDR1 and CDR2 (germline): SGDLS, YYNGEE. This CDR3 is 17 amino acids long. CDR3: CASSVEASGDNNSPLHF. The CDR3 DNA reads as TGTGCCAGCAGCGTAGAGGCGTCAGGGGATAATAATTCACCCCTCCACTTT.

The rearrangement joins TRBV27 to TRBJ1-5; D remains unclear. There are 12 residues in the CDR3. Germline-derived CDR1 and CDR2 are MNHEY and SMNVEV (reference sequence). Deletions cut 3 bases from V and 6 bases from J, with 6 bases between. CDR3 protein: CASSFPVQPQHF. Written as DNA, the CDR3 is TGTGCCAGCAGTTTTCCGGTTCAGCCCCAGCATTTT.